The clone carrying this TCR beta chain has just a few counts. These data come from a study of cytomegalovirus exposure and HLA in healthy donors. PCR employed 60 Vbeta and 13 Jbeta primers. The method was immunoSEQ multiplex PCR; TCRdb's version includes in-frame clones alone and lacks a portion of them. The sample carries about 130,000 clones, about 76% recorded once. This CDR3 spans 13 amino acids. V was shortened by 1 base and J by 6 bases, with 10 bases between the two germline ends. The germline CDR1 and CDR2 sequences are SGHAT and FQNNGV. The sequencing input was PBMCs. The chain links TRBV11-2 to TRBJ2-7, with D perhaps matching TRBD1 (5 bases). The TCR originated in a woman aged 40 to 50 in good health and CMV-seronegative. The CDR3 is CASSLARVGEQYF. The CDR3 bases are TGTGCCAGCAGCTTAGCCAGGGTTGGCGAGCAGTACTTC. The full variable domain, rest sourced from reference TRBV11-2 and TRBJ2-7, is EAGVAQSPRYKIIEKRQSVAFWCNPISGHATLYWYQQILGQGPKLLIQFQNNGVVDDSQLPKDRFSAERLKGVDSTLKIQPAKLEDSAVYLCASSLARVGEQYFGPGTRLTVT.